This TCR beta chain was captured in a study of neurological immune-mediated disorders. Via MiXCR, TCRdb re-called the 5' RACE reads, giving one row per CDR3 protein. The sample has about 48,000 distinct CDR3 sequences, around 5.8% seen once; the top ten hold approximately 1.5%. Study findings and constraints: The greatest degree of TCR clonal expansion was observed in HTLV-1-associated myelopathy, with the lowest in multiple sclerosis, below that of healthy controls.

Germline V gene data show CDR1 as DFQATT and CDR2 as SNEGSKA (reference sequence). This CDR3 spans 15 amino acids. V dropped 0 bases and J dropped 4 bases, with 15 bases sitting between them. Sorted libraries came from approximately 1 million CD4+ or CD8+ T cells. This clonotype was picked up many times. Its antigen remains unknown. The V call is TRBV20-1, the J call TRBJ2-5, with a tentative D call TRBD1 (6 bases). Input material: CD4+ T cells from blood. The clonotype was recovered from a woman younger than 35 with multiple sclerosis. DNA of the CDR3: TGCAGTGCTAGAGATTATTTGCGAGGGGGAGAGACCCAGTACTTC. Translated: CSARDYLRGGETQYF.